This TCR beta chain stems from a study of blood T cell repertoires in COVID-19 (dated by TCRdb to the early 2020s). Concerning the study at large: Collaborator samples came from the United States, Italy and Spain and covered acute and convalescent phases of COVID-19. The dataset comprised deeply sampled blood TCRbeta repertoires from subjects exposed to, actively infected with, or recovered from COVID-19. The repertoires were made available in a free public database intended to serve as a resource for research on the immune response to SARS-CoV-2. The sample metadata nearly always contained a de-identified subject ID, COVID-19 status, age in years and sex. The prospective study material was composed of cDNA or gDNA derived from T cells, B-cell-depleted T cells, or PBMCs. HLA class I and class II types, where available, came from metadata supplied by the sample provider rather than from assay-based typing. The samples were drawn from two sources: the first 160 participants of the ongoing ImmuneRACE study, and over 950 subjects contributed by 6 global collaborators.

Each collaborating institution followed its own protocols to collect whole blood in K2EDTA tubes. For TCRbeta analysis, collaborator samples were shipped as frozen whole blood, as isolated PBMCs, or as DNA extracted from either sample type. TCRbeta CDR3 regions were amplified from genomic DNA by means of the immunoSEQ Assay, a bias-controlled multiplex PCR. Concerning the study's data processing: The number of nucleated cells in each sample was estimated from the amplification of reference gene primers within the assay. Sequence reads were collapsed and filtered to measure the absolute abundance of every unique TCRbeta CDR3 rearrangement. Productive Simpson clonality was computed per sample as the square root of Simpson's diversity index over productive rearrangements. Held by TCRdb, this immuneACCESS table contains in-frame sequences only and omits some clones. Under half of the omission traces to an unresolved V gene where checked; the cause of the rest is unknown. The DNA was the basis for D and trimming; V, J and clone size are from that table. The sample includes fewer than 250,000 clones, with about 82% observed a single time. The ten most abundant clones make up 6% to 7% of the sample.

Overall study results and their limits: Clinical and demographic metadata were provided uncurated, with the amount varying by source and participant.

Counted from cysteine to phenylalanine, this CDR3 has 14 amino acids. Just CDR3 DNA is preserved here, 42 bases in frame from base 1. Reading the germline V gene gives CDR1 SQVTM and CDR2 ANQGSEA. Trimming accounts for 3 bases at V and 6 bases at J, while the number of junction bases matched to no gene is 8. Comments on this clone: Its antigen remains unidentified. No much larger clone exists at a distance of one base, and base qualities are not known.

In this chain, TRBV29-1 is recombined with TRBJ2-3, with 8 bases aligning to TRBD1. Sequences were obtained from peripheral blood. The clonotype was recovered from a woman aged 55-69 years with active or convalescent COVID-19. The CDR3 corresponds to CSVEATGAGDTQYF. The DNA reads as follows: TGCAGCGTTGAGGCGACAGGGGCAGGGGATACGCAGTATTTT.